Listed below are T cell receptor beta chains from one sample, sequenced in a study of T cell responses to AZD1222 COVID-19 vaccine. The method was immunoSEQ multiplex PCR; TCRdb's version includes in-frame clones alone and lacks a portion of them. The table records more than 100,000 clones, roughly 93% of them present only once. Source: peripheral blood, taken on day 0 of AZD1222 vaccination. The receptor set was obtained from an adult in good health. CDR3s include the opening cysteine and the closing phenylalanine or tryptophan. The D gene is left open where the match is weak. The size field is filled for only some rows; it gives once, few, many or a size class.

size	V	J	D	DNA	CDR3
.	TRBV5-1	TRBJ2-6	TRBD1	TGCGCCAGCAGCTTGGCTAGGGGACGGACAGGCCCCTCTGGGGCCAACGTCCTGACTTTC	CASSLARGRTGPSGANVLTF
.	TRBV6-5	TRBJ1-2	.	TGTGCCAGCAACCCAAGCCCCCAGGGGGGCTACACCTTC	CASNPSPQGGYTF
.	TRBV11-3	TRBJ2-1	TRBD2	TGTGCCAGCAGCACGTCTAGCGGGGGGTTGAATGAGCAGTTCTTC	CASSTSSGGLNEQFF
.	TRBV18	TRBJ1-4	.	TGTGCCAGCTCACCTACGGCAGGACGTGAAAAACTGTTTTTT	CASSPTAGREKLFF
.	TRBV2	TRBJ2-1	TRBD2	TGTGCCAGCAGGGGACTAGCGAGCAATGAGCAGTTCTTC	CASRGLASNEQFF
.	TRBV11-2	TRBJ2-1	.	TGTGCCAGCAGCTTAGATCTGCGGGATGAGCAGTTCTTC	CASSLDLRDEQFF
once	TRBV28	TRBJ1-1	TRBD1	TGTGCCAGCAGTTTCGGACAGGGGAGGTTCATGGACACTGAAGCTTTCTTT	CASSFGQGRFMDTEAFF
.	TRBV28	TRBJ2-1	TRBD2	TGTGCCAGCAGTTTAGGCGGACTAGCGGGCGTTAATGAGCAGTTCTTC	CASSLGGLAGVNEQFF
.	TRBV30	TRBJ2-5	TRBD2	TGTGCCTGGAGTGTGGGGACTACGACAGAAGAGACCCAGTACTTC	CAWSVGTTTEETQYF
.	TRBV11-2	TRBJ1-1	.	TGTGCCAGCAGCTTAGGATCAGGGCCGAACACTGAAGCTTTCTTT	CASSLGSGPNTEAFF
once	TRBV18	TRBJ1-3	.	TGTGCCAGCTCACCCACTCTGGACAGTTACTCTGGAAACACCATATATTTT	CASSPTLDSYSGNTIYF
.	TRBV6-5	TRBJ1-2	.	TGTGCCAGCGAGGGAGGGGCAAGTGGCACCTTC	CASEGGASGTF
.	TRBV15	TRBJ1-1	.	TGTGCCACCAGCAGAGGGGGAGACTCGAACACTGAAGCTTTCTTT	CATSRGGDSNTEAFF
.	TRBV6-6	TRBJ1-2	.	TGTGCCAGCAGTCGCCCTTCAGGCATCTATGGCTACACCTTC	CASSRPSGIYGYTF
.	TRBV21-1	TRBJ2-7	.	TGTGCCAGAAGACAGGGTCGGGACGAGCAGTACTTC	CARRQGRDEQYF
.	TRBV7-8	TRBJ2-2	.	TGTGCCAGCAGCTTCAGGGGGGACGACACCGGGGAGCTGTTTTTT	CASSFRGDDTGELFF
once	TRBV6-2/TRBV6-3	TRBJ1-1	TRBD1	TGTGCCAGCAGTTACAGGGACAGGGGGGTCCTTGAAGCTTTCTTT	CASSYRDRGVLEAFF
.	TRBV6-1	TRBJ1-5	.	TGTGCCAGCAGTGAAGGCCCGGGACCCGGGCTTGTTCAGCCCCAGCATTTT	CASSEGPGPGLVQPQHF
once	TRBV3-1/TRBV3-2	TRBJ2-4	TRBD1	TGTGCCAGCAGCCAATTCCTGACAGGGAAGAACATTCAGTACTTC	CASSQFLTGKNIQYF
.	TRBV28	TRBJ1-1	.	TGTGCCACCGGACAAGCCTTAGAAGCTTTCTTT	CATGQALEAFF
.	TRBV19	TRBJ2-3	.	TGTGCCAGTAGTATGGGCCAGCGGAGCCCCACAGATACGCAGTATTTT	CASSMGQRSPTDTQYF
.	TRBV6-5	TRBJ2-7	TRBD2	TGTGCCAGCAGTTGGACTAGCTCTCAATACGAGCAGTACTTC	CASSWTSSQYEQYF
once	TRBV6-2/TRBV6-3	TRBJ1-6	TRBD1	TGTGCCAGCAGTTTTGGATTTTCGGGACAGGGGACCTTCCGAAATTCACCCCTCCACTTT	CASSFGFSGQGTFRNSPLHF
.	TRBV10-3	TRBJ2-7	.	TGTGCCATCAGGCAGACGACTAGAGTCCACGAGCAGTACTTC	CAIRQTTRVHEQYF
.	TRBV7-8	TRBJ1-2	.	TGTGCCAGCAGCTTACGTGGTTCGAACCAGGGGTGCACCTTC	CASSLRGSNQGCTF
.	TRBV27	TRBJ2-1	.	TGTGCCAGCCTGGCAGGGAATGAGCAGTTCTTC	CASLAGNEQFF
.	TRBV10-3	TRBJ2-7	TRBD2	TGTGCCACCCTGGAGGGCGGGAGTGCCTACGAGCAGTACTTC	CATLEGGSAYEQYF
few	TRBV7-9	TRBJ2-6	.	TGTGCCAGCCAAACAGGGTCCGGGGCCAACGTCCTGACTTTC	CASQTGSGANVLTF
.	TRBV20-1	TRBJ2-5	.	TGCAGTGCTAGATCGCAGGAGACCCAGTACTTC	CSARSQETQYF
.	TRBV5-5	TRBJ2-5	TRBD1	TGTGCCAGCAGCCCGCCAGGGACAGGGGGTCAAGAGACCCAGTACTTC	CASSPPGTGGQETQYF
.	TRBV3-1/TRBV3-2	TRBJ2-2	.	TGTGCCAGCAGCCAGCTTGGACTGCGGGGTGGAGCCGGGGAGCTGTTTTTT	CASSQLGLRGGAGELFF
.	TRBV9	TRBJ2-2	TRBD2	TGTGCCAGCAGCGCGAGCGGGACGTACACCGGGGAGCTGTTTTTT	CASSASGTYTGELFF
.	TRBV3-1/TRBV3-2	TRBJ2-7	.	TGTGCCAGCAGCCAAGGGCCAGCTAGACTAGCCTACGAGCAGTACTTC	CASSQGPARLAYEQYF
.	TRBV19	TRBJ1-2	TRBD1	TGTGCCACTCTCCTGGACAGGAACTATGGCTACACCTTC	CATLLDRNYGYTF
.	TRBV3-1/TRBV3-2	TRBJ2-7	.	TGTGCCAGCAGCCAAGCATTTATGGCGGGCGAGCAGTACTTC	CASSQAFMAGEQYF
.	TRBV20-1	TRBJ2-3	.	TGCAGTGCCGCCCGGCAAGATACGCAGTATTTT	CSAARQDTQYF
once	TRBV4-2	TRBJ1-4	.	TGTGCCAGCAGCCAACCCTCCGGGTCTAATGAAAAACTGTTTTTT	CASSQPSGSNEKLFF
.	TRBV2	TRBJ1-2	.	TGTGCCAGCACCCTGGGGGGAGCTAACTATGGCTACACCTTC	CASTLGGANYGYTF
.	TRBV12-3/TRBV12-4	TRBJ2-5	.	TGTGCCAGCAGTTTAGAGTTACAAGAGACCCAGTACTTC	CASSLELQETQYF
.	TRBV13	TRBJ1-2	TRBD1	TGTGCCAGCAGCTTTTCCGACAGGGCTAACTATGGCTACACCTTC	CASSFSDRANYGYTF
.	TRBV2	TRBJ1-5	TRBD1	TGTGCCAGCAGTCCTTGGGGACAGGTTAGCAATCAGCCCCAGCATTTT	CASSPWGQVSNQPQHF
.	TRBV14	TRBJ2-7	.	TGTGCCAGCAGCCAAGATCTTAGGACTTCCTTCTACGAGCAGTACTTC	CASSQDLRTSFYEQYF
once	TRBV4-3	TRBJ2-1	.	TGCGCCAGCAGCCAAGATAAGCTGACTGTGGTGCAGTTCTTC	CASSQDKLTVVQFF
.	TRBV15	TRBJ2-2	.	TGTGCCACCAGCAGCCTTGGGGAGCTGTTTTTT	CATSSLGELFF
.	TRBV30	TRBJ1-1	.	TGTGCCTGGAGTTACGTGGGCACTGAAGCTTTCTTT	CAWSYVGTEAFF
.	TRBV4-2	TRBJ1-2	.	TGTGCCAGCAGCCAAGACCCCGACTTGGGTGGCTACACCTTC	CASSQDPDLGGYTF
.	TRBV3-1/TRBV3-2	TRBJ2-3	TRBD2	TGTGCCAGCAGCCATGGGACTAGCGGGCGTTTAAGCACAGATACGCAGTATTTT	CASSHGTSGRLSTDTQYF
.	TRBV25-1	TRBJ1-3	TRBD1	TGTGCCAGCAGCCCAGGGGGTGGAAACACCATATATTTT	CASSPGGGNTIYF
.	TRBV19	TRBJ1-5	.	TGTGCCAGTAGTAGAGTTCGTTTGTCGGGGGTGAATAGCAATCAGCCCCAGCATTTT	CASSRVRLSGVNSNQPQHF
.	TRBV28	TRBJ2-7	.	TGTGCCAGCAGGGGTGGCCCCAACGCCCCCTACGAGCAGTACTTC	CASRGGPNAPYEQYF
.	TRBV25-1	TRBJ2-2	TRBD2	TGTGCCAGCAGTGAGCCCGGGGTAGCGGGTTTCGGGGAGCTGTTTTTT	CASSEPGVAGFGELFF
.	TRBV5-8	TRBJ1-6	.	TGTGCCAGCAGCTTGGGACAGCCTAATTCACCCCTCCACTTT	CASSLGQPNSPLHF
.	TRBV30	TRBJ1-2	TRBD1	TGTGCCTGGAGTGTACAGGGGGCGCACACCTTC	CAWSVQGAHTF
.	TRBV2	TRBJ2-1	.	TGTGCCAGCAGTGATTTAGGGCTTAGTTATGAGCAGTTCTTC	CASSDLGLSYEQFF
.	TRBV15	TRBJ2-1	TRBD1	TGTGCCACCAGCAGAGCTTGGCGTCAGGGGGACAATGAGCAGTTCTTC	CATSRAWRQGDNEQFF
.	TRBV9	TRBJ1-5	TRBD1	TGTGCCCGGGACAGGGGGACAAATCAGCCCCAGCATTTT	CARDRGTNQPQHF
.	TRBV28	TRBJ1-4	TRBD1	TGTGCCAGCAGGCTAGCAGGGGGCCTTCAAAAACTGTTTTTT	CASRLAGGLQKLFF